What follows are 20 T cell receptor beta chains derived from one specimen sequenced in a study of early T cells in non-severe SARS-CoV-2 infection. TCRdb re-analysed the 5' RACE reads in MiXCR, keeping a single row per CDR3 protein. The sample consists of 70,000 to 85,000 distinct CDR3 sequences, over 9% of them appearing once. Sequences were obtained from whole blood. The receptors were gathered from an adult who was a healthcare worker with PCR-confirmed SARS-CoV-2 infection or an uninfected control (not recorded which).

This clonotype was picked up many times. This chain uses TRBV5-5 with TRBJ2-3, with D perhaps matching TRBD2 (5 bases). The CDR3 consists of 14 residues. V dropped 4 bases and J dropped 2 bases, with 11 bases sitting between them. Germline V gives CDR1 SGHKS, CDR2 YYEKEE (reference sequence). The CDR3 protein is CASSLAPNTDTQYF. In nucleotides, the CDR3 is TGTGCCAGCAGCCTAGCCCCCAACACAGATACGCAGTATTTT.

V and J are TRBV5-1 and TRBJ2-6, with D possibly TRBD2 on 6 matching bases. V was cut by 4 bases and J by 0 bases, with 11 bases left in between. CDR3 length: 16 amino acids. Germline V gene data show CDR1 as SGHRS and CDR2 as YFSETQ. The CDR3 DNA follows: TGCGCCAGCAGCCCAGCCGGGGGCTCTGGGGCCAACGTCCTGACTTTC. This sequence encodes CASSPAGGSGANVLTF.

The table lists this clonotype with a few counts. The rearrangement joins TRBV11-2 to TRBJ2-3, with D perhaps TRBD1 (6 bases). The CDR3 length is 15 residues. Trimming stripped 5 bases from V and 0 bases from J, with 12 bases between. Germline values: CDR1 SGHAT, CDR2 FQNNGV. This CDR3 reads CASSRDGQSTDTQYF. The CDR3 bases are TGTGCCAGCAGCCGCGACGGACAGAGCACAGATACGCAGTATTTT.

J is TRBJ2-2 and V is TRBV30; TRBD1 aligns across 7 bases. The CDR3 has 15 amino acids. Trimming cost V 3 bases and J 1 base; bases outside gene matches: 5. The V gene's germline CDR1 is GTSNPN and CDR2 SVGIG (reference sequence). CDR3 sequence: CAWRTGTVNTGELFF. The CDR3 coding sequence is TGTGCCTGGAGGACGGGGACAGTGAACACCGGGGAGCTGTTTTTT.

This CDR3 is CSALGLAGDNFGSYNEQFF. Written as DNA, the CDR3 is TGCAGTGCGCTCGGACTAGCGGGAGACAACTTCGGCTCTTACAATGAGCAGTTCTTC. V gene TRBV20-1 combines with J gene TRBJ2-1, with 13 bases aligning to TRBD2. The germline gives CDR1 DFQATT, CDR2 SNEGSKA (reference sequence). This CDR3 spans 19 amino acids. With V trimmed by 6 bases and J by 4 bases, 18 bases remained unmatched.

This clonotype was recorded at least ten times. The gene calls are TRBV15 and TRBJ1-5; D is undetermined. Germline-derived CDR1 and CDR2 are LNHNV and YYDKDF (reference sequence). Trimming shortened V by 0 bases and J by 3 bases, and 15 bases separated the two germline ends. This CDR3 has 17 amino acids. The CDR3 DNA follows: TGTGCCACCAGCAGAGATGATGGAAGGGTTTACAATCAGCCCCAGCATTTT. Residues: CATSRDDGRVYNQPQHF.

This clonotype was detected ten times or more. The rearrangement links TRBV20-1 to TRBJ2-3; 15 nucleotides line up with TRBD2. Germline assignment: CDR1 DFQATT and CDR2 SNEGSKA (reference sequence). J lost 4 bases, V lost 0 bases, and 8 bases had no gene match. This CDR3 contains 18 residues. CDR3 sequence (DNA): TGCAGTGCTAGAGACCCCCGACGGACTAGCGGGAGGGCAGATACGCAGTATTTT. Translating it yields CSARDPRRTSGRADTQYF.

This clonotype was recorded many times. V is TRBV7-6 and J is TRBJ2-1, with 8 bases matching TRBD2. Germline CDR1 reads SGHVS; CDR2 reads FNYEAQ. The CDR3 contains 16 residues. V lost 5 bases to trimming and J lost 6 bases; unmatched junction nucleotides: 12. The CDR3 here is CASSPQDPGRGNEQFF. CDR3 in DNA: TGTGCCAGCAGCCCCCAGGACCCCGGGAGGGGCAATGAGCAGTTCTTC. Based on the CDR3 plus reference TRBV7-6 and TRBJ2-1, the full variable domain is GAGVSQSPRYKVTKRGQDVALRCDPISGHVSLYWYRQALGQGPEFLTYFNYEAQQDKSGLPNDRFSAERPEGSISTLTIQRTEQRDSAMYRCASSPQDPGRGNEQFFGPGTRLTVL.

This chain joins TRBV20-1 and TRBJ2-7; 14 bases are shared with TRBD2. The V segment lost 1 base and the J segment 13 bases; nucleotides outside the gene matches: 3. The CDR3 consists of 12 residues. Germline V lookup: CDR1 DFQATT, CDR2 SNEGSKA (reference sequence). The chain's CDR3 is CSARVTSGRDYF. CDR3 nucleotides: TGCAGTGCTAGAGTGACTAGCGGGAGGGACTACTTC.

The J gene is TRBJ2-1, the V gene TRBV7-2; 8 bases are shared with TRBD2. V was pared by 10 bases and J by 12 bases, with 8 bases of the junction left unmatched. CDR1 and CDR2 from the germline V gene are SGHTA and FQGNSA. The CDR3 has 11 residues. Here the CDR3 DNA reads TGTGCCACCCCGGGGGGGGAGGTGCAGTTCTTC. This sequence encodes CATPGGEVQFF.

The V call is TRBV20-1, the J call TRBJ1-5; D possibly corresponds to TRBD1 (5 bases). The CDR3 length is 15 residues. Germline V gene lookup returns CDR1 DFQATT and CDR2 SNEGSKA (reference sequence). V was trimmed by 6 bases and J by 3 bases, leaving 18 bases between them. The CDR3 sequence: CSATGRGGFNQPQHF. In DNA, the CDR3 is TGCAGTGCCACAGGTCGTGGAGGGTTCAATCAGCCCCAGCATTTT.

Only a few counts were recorded for this clonotype. V and J are TRBV27 and TRBJ2-5; TRBD2 matches 7 bases. Unmatched junction bases numbered 9, after V lost 6 bases and J lost 2 bases. Germline CDR1 reads MNHEY; CDR2 reads SMNVEV (reference sequence). There are 15 residues in the CDR3. The CDR3 spells CASSRYGTIQETQYF. CDR3 coding DNA: TGTGCCAGCAGCCGATATGGGACTATACAAGAGACCCAGTACTTC.

This clonotype was recorded a few times. The chain carries TRBV20-1 and TRBJ1-1; TRBD1 is a possible D gene (5 bases). CDR1 DFQATT and CDR2 SNEGSKA come from the germline V gene (reference sequence). The length of the CDR3 is 11 residues. V dropped 3 bases and J dropped 10 bases, with 12 bases sitting between them. Here the CDR3 reads CSASGAAGAFF. The CDR3 bases are TGCAGTGCTAGCGGGGCCGCGGGAGCTTTCTTT.

This clonotype was recorded a few times. The chain is built from TRBV6-2 or TRBV6-3 and TRBJ2-2; D gene unclear. This CDR3 spans 13 amino acids. Germline values: CDR1 MNHEY, CDR2 SVGEGT. With 2 bases removed from V and 4 bases from J, the gap between germline ends came to 5 bases. CDR3 DNA: TGTGCCAGCAGTTACAGGCCCACCGGGGAGCTGTTTTTT. It codes for CASSYRPTGELFF.

V gene TRBV7-2 combines with J gene TRBJ2-7; D is unresolved. Germline-derived CDR1 and CDR2 are SGHTA and FQGNSA. The V end lost 0 bases, the J end lost 4 bases, and 4 bases lay between the germline ends. The CDR3 sequence is 12 residues long. The CDR3 sequence is CASSLARYEQYF. The CDR3 DNA reads TGTGCCAGCAGCTTAGCGCGGTACGAGCAGTACTTC.

This clonotype was picked up many times. The rearrangement links TRBV18 to TRBJ1-2; 9 bases fit TRBD1. J lost 6 bases, V lost 3 bases, and 8 bases had no gene match. Per germline, CDR1 KGHSH and CDR2 LQKENI. This CDR3 is built from 15 residues. This chain's CDR3 is CASSPGSGQGDGYTF. Here the CDR3 DNA reads TGTGCCAGCTCACCGGGATCGGGACAGGGCGATGGCTACACCTTC. Full variable domain (remainder filled in from reference TRBV18 and TRBJ1-2): NAGVMQNPRHLVRRRGQEARLRCSPMKGHSHVYWYRQLPEEGLKFMVYLQKENIIDESGMPKERFSAEFPKEGPSILRIQQVVRGDSAAYFCASSPGSGQGDGYTFGSGTRLTVV.

In its sample, this clonotype was seen once. J is TRBJ2-7 and V is TRBV10-3; D is uncertain. V lost 0 bases to trimming and J lost 1 base, with 10 bases between them. The CDR3 spans 15 residues. Germline CDR1 ENHRY, CDR2 SYGVKD. CDR3 amino acids: CAISESVVRSYEQYF. The DNA for the CDR3 is TGTGCCATCAGTGAGTCGGTAGTTCGTTCCTACGAGCAGTACTTC.

This clonotype has only a few counts. The chain links TRBV20-1 to TRBJ1-1; maybe TRBD1 (6 bases). From germline, CDR1 is DFQATT and CDR2 SNEGSKA (reference sequence). Trimming stripped 3 bases from V and 0 bases from J, with 17 bases between. The CDR3 totals 16 residues. CDR3 amino acids: CSARGGRSSMNTEAFF. The CDR3 DNA reads TGCAGTGCTAGGGGGGGGCGCAGCTCTATGAACACTGAAGCTTTCTTT.

V and J are TRBV5-5 and TRBJ2-1; D not resolved. The CDR3 is 16 residues long. The germline V gene has CDR1 SGHKS and CDR2 YYEKEE (reference sequence). Trimming took 2 bases from V and 0 from J, leaving 12 bases between them. In nucleotides, the CDR3 is TGTGCCAGCAGCTTCCAGCCCGAGCTCTCCTACAATGAGCAGTTCTTC. This sequence encodes CASSFQPELSYNEQFF. Together with reference TRBV5-5 and TRBJ2-1, the CDR3 gives the full variable domain: DAGVTQSPTHLIKTRGQQVTLRCSPISGHKSVSWYQQVLGQGPQFIFQYYEKEERGRGNFPDRFSARQFPNYSSELNVNALLLGDSALYLCASSFQPELSYNEQFFGPGTRLTVL.

The chain couples TRBV7-2 to TRBJ2-7; 13 bases line up with TRBD2. The germline CDR1 and CDR2 sequences are SGHTA and FQGNSA. This CDR3 comprises 16 residues. The junction had 10 bases not matched to a gene; V was cut back by 7 bases and J by 4 bases. For the CDR3, the DNA is TGTGCCAGCATCACAAGGACTAGCGGGAGTGCGTACGAGCAGTACTTC. Amino acids: CASITRTSGSAYEQYF.